This TCR beta chain was documented in a study of tumor and adjacent non-tumor tissue in lung cancer. Comments on this clonotype: A much larger clone lies a single base off, so this may be a read error.

Three rounds of nested PCR, following a modified ARM-PCR protocol, produced the TCRbeta library. TCRdb recomputed calls from the multiplex PCR reads with MiXCR, one row per CDR3 protein. The repertoire holds 98,000 or so distinct CDR3 sequences, with roughly 80% as singletons. With V trimmed by 1 base and J by 2 bases, 7 bases remained unmatched. The germline V gene encodes CDR1 DFQATT and CDR2 SNEGSKA (reference sequence). CDR3 length: 17 residues. The template was RNA from unsorted bulk tissue. Distant lung tissue was collected more than 3 cm away from the tumor edge. The chain has TRBV20-1 and TRBJ1-5, with TRBD1 matching over 11 bases. This sequence originates from a man aged 60-69 years with small cell lung cancer. The sequenced material came from distant non-tumor lung tissue. The CDR3 here is CSARGDRGNPGNQPQHF. Here the CDR3 DNA reads TGCAGTGCTAGAGGGGACAGGGGGAATCCGGGCAATCAGCCCCAGCATTTT.